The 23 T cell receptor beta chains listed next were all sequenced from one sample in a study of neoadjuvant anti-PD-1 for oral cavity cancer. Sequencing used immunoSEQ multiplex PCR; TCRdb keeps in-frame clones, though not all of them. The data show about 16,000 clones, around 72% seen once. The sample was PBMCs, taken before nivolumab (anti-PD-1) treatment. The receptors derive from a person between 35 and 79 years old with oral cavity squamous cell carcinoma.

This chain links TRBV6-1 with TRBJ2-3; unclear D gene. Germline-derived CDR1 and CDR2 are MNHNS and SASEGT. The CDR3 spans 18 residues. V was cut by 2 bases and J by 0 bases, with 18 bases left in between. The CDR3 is CASSELGIQTLSTDTQYF. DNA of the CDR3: TGTGCCAGCAGTGAATTGGGCATACAAACCCTTAGCACAGATACGCAGTATTTT.

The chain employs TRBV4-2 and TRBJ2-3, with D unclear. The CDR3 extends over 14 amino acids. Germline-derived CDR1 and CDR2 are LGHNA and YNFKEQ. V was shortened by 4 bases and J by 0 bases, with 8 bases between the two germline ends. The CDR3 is CASSPTASTDTQYF. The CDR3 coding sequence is TGTGCCAGCAGCCCTACAGCCAGCACAGATACGCAGTATTTT.

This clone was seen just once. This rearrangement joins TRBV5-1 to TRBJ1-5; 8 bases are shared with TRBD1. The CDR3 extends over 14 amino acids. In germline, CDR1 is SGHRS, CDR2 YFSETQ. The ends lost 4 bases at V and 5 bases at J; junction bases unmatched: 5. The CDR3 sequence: CASSTGTGDQPQHF. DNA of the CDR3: TGCGCCAGCAGCACCGGGACAGGCGATCAGCCCCAGCATTTT.

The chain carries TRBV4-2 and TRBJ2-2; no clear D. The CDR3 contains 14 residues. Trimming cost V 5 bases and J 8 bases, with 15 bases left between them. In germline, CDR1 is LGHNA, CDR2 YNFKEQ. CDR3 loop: CASSSGRLTGELFF. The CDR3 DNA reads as TGTGCCAGCAGCTCCGGTAGATTGACTGGGGAGCTGTTTTTT.

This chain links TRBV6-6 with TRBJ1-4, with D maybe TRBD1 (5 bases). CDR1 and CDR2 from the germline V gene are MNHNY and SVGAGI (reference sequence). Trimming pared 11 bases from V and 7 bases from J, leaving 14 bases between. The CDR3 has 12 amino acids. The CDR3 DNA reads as TGTGCCGCCAAGGGGACGGGTGAAAAACTGTTTTTT. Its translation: CAAKGTGEKLFF.

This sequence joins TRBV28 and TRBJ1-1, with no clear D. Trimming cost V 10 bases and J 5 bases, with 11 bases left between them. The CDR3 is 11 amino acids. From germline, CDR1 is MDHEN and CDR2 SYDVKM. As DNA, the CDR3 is TGTGCCACTAACGTTGGAACTGAAGCTTTCTTT. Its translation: CATNVGTEAFF.

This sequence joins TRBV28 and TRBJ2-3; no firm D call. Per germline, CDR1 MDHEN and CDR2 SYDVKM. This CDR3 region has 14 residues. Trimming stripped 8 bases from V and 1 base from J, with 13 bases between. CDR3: CASAFVSGTDTQYF. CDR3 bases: TGTGCCAGCGCGTTTGTATCTGGCACAGATACGCAGTATTTT.

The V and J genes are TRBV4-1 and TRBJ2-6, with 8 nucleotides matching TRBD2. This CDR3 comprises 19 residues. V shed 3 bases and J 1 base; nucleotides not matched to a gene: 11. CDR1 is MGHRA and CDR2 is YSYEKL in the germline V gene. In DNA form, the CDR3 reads TGCGCCAGCAGCCACAATTTTAGGCGGGGGGCTTCTGGGGCCAACGTCCTGACTTTC. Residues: CASSHNFRRGASGANVLTF.

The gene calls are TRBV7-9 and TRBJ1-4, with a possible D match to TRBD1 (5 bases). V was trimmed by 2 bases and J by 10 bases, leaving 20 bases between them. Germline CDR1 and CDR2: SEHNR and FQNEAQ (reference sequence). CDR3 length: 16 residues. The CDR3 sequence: CASSLSATETQGKLFF. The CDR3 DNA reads TGTGCCAGCAGCTTAAGCGCCACAGAGACTCAGGGAAAACTGTTTTTT.

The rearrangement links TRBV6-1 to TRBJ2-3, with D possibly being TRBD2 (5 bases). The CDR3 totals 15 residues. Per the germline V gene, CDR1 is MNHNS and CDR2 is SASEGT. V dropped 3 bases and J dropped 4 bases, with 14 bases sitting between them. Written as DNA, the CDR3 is TGTGCCAGCAGTGAGGGGTTCGGGATGGCAGATACGCAGTATTTT. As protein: CASSEGFGMADTQYF.

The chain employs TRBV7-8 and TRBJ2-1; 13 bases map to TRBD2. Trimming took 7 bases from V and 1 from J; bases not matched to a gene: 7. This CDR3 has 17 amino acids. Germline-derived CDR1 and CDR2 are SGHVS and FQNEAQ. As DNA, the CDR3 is TGTGCCAGCACCTCTTCGACTAGCGGGAGGTCCTACAATGAGCAGTTCTTC. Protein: CASTSSTSGRSYNEQFF.

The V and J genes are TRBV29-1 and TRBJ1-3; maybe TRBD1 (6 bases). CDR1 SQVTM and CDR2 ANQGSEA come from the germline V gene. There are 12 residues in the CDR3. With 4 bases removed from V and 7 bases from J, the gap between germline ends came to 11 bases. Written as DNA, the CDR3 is TGCAGCGTTGGACAGGAGGGGAACACCATATATTTT. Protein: CSVGQEGNTIYF.

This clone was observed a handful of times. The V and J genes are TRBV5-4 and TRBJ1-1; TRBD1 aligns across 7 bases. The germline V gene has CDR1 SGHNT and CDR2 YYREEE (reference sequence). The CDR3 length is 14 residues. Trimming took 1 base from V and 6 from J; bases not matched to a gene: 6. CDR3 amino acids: CASSLSGGAAEAFF. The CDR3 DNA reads TGTGCCAGCAGCTTGTCAGGGGGTGCCGCTGAAGCTTTCTTT.

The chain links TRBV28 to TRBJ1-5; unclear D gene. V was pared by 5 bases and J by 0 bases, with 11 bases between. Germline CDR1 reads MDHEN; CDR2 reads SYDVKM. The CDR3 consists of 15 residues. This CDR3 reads CASSQTIYSNQPQHF. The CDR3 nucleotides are TGTGCCAGCAGTCAGACAATTTATAGCAATCAGCCCCAGCATTTT.

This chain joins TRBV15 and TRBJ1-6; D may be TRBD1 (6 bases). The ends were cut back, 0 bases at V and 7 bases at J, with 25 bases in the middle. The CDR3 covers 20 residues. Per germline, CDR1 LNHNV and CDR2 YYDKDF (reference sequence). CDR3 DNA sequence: TGTGCCACCAGCAGAGATTACCCCCTGGGGACGGGGGGGCACAATTCACCCCTCCACTTT. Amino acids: CATSRDYPLGTGGHNSPLHF.

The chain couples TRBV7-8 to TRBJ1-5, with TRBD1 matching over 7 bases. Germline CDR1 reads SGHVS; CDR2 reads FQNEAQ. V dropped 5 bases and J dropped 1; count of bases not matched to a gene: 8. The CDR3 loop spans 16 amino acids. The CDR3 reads CASSTYRGGSNQPQHF. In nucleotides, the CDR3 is TGTGCCAGCAGCACGTACAGGGGAGGCAGCAATCAGCCCCAGCATTTT.

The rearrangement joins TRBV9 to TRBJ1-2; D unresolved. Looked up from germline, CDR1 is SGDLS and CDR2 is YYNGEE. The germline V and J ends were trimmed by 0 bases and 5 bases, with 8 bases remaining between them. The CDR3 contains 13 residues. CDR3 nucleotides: TGTGCCAGCAGCGTAGGGGCGGATTATGGCTACACCTTC. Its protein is CASSVGADYGYTF. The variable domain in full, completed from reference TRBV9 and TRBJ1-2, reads DSGVTQTPKHLITATGQRVTLRCSPRSGDLSVYWYQQSLDQGLQFLIQYYNGEERAKGNILERFSAQQFPDLHSELNLSSLELGDSALYFCASSVGADYGYTFGSGTRLTVV.

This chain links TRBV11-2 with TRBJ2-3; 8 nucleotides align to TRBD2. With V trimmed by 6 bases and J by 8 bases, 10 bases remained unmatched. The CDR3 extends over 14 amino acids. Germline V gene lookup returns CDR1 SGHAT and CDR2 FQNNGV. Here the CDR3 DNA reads TGTGCCAGCAGTCCGGGACTAGACGCCGGTACGCAGTATTTT. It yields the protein CASSPGLDAGTQYF.

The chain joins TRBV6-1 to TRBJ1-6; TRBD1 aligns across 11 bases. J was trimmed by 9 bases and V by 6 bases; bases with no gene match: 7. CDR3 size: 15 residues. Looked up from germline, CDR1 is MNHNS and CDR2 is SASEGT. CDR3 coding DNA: TGTGCCAGCAGGCCTCGGACAGGGGGCCCTTCACCCCTCCACTTT. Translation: CASRPRTGGPSPLHF.

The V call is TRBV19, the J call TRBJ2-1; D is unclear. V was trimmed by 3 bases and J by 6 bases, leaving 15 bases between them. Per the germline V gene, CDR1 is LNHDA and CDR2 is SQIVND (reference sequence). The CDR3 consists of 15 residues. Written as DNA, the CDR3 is TGTGCCAGTAGTATCCGGCGGAATATGGGCAATGAGCAGTTCTTC. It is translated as CASSIRRNMGNEQFF.

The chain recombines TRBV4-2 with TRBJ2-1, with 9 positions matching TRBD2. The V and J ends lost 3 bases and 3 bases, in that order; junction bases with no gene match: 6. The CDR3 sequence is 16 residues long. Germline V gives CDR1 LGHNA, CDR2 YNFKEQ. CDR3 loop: CASSQTTSGLYNEQFF. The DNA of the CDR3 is TGTGCCAGCAGCCAGACGACTAGCGGCCTCTACAATGAGCAGTTCTTC.

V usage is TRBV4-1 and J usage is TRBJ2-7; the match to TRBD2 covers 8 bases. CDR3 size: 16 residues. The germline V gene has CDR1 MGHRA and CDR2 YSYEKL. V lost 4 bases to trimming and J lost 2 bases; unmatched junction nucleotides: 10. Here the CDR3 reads CASSPIDMGLAYEQYF. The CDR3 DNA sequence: TGCGCCAGCAGCCCAATTGACATGGGACTAGCCTACGAGCAGTACTTC.

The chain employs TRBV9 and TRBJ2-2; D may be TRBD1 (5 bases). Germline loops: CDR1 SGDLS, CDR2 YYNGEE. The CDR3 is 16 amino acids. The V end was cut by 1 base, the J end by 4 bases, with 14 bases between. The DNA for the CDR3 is TGTGCCAGCAGCGTAACTGGGCAGGGCACCACCGGGGAGCTGTTTTTT. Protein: CASSVTGQGTTGELFF.